This T cell receptor beta chain was sequenced for a study of control samples from healthy donors and cancer patients. Only in-frame clones appear in the TCRdb table, and some are missing; sequencing was by immunoSEQ multiplex PCR. There are 9,500 to 15,000 clones in the sample; 88% occur only once, and less than 3.5% lies in the top ten. Trimming left V 1 base short and J 5 bases short, with 11 bases between. Germline CDR1 reads SEHNR; CDR2 reads FQNEAQ (reference sequence). This CDR3 is 14 amino acids long. Sequenced: formalin-fixed, paraffin-embedded tissue. This clonotype was obtained from a male donor with melanoma. The chain employs TRBV7-9 and TRBJ2-5; D unresolved. This chain's CDR3 is CASSLEYVGETQYF. DNA for the CDR3: TGTGCCAGCAGCTTAGAATACGTTGGGGAGACCCAGTACTTC.